A single sample gave rise to the 9 T cell receptor beta chains below, sequenced in a study of cytomegalovirus exposure and HLA in healthy donors. Primers: 60 Vbeta forward and 13 Jbeta reverse. Clones were read by immunoSEQ multiplex PCR, and TCRdb kept only the in-frame ones, dropping some. Of 150,000 to 200,000 clones in the sample, roughly 77% were seen once. Specimen: PBMCs. These receptors were obtained from a man aged 18 to 29 in good health and CMV-seropositive.

Note on this clone: The sample contains more than one DNA sequence encoding this CDR3. The CDR3 sequence is CASSQGQNTEAFF. The DNA of the CDR3 is TGCGCCAGCAGCCAAGGGCAGAACACTGAAGCTTTCTTT. The chain is built from TRBV4-1 and TRBJ1-1; no definite D call. The CDR3 is 13 amino acids. Per the germline V gene, CDR1 is MGHRA and CDR2 is YSYEKL. Deletions cut 1 base from V and 1 base from J, with 4 bases between.

V usage is TRBV5-4 and J usage is TRBJ2-1, with 14 nucleotides matching TRBD2. The CDR3 extends over 16 amino acids. Germline CDR1 is SGHNT and CDR2 is YYREEE (reference sequence). V lost 5 bases to trimming and J lost 2 bases; unmatched junction nucleotides: 3. The CDR3 loop is CASRATSGRAYNEQFF. The CDR3 nucleotides read TGTGCCAGCAGGGCGACTAGCGGGAGGGCCTACAATGAGCAGTTCTTC.

In this sample, this clone turned up a few times. For the CDR3, the DNA is TGCGCCAGCAGCGTCGGGACTAGCGGGAGTAAGACCCAGTACTTC. The encoded protein is CASSVGTSGSKTQYF. The chain couples TRBV5-1 to TRBJ2-5, with 14 bases matching TRBD2. Trimming removed 4 bases from V and 6 bases from J; junction bases left unmatched: 5. CDR3 length: 15 amino acids. Germline CDR1 SGHRS, CDR2 YFSETQ.

The chain joins TRBV5-6 to TRBJ2-7; TRBD2 agrees at 9 bases. Trimming at V came to 5 bases and at J to 3 bases, leaving 6 bases not matched to a gene. The germline gives CDR1 SGHDT, CDR2 YYEEEE. The CDR3 runs 14 residues. CDR3 region: CASRLATSGYEQYV. As DNA, the CDR3 is TGTGCCAGCAGGCTCGCGACTAGCGGCTACGAGCAGTACGTC.

There are a few counts of this clone. The chain uses TRBV5-1 and TRBJ2-3; 7 bases line up with TRBD1. Trimming took 5 bases from V and 1 from J; bases not matched to a gene: 4. The germline V gene has CDR1 SGHRS and CDR2 YFSETQ. The CDR3 totals 14 residues. The CDR3 DNA reads TGCGCCAGCAGTCGGGACAGCGGCACAGATACGCAGTATTTT. Translating it yields CASSRDSGTDTQYF.

V and J are TRBV9 and TRBJ1-1, with 9 bases fitting TRBD1. The length of the CDR3 is 14 residues. The germline CDR1 and CDR2 sequences are SGDLS and YYNGEE. The V gene end was trimmed by 4 bases and the J gene end by 4 bases; junction bases not matched to a gene: 5. CDR3 sequence reads: CASSPGQGSTEAFF. CDR3 coding DNA: TGTGCCAGCAGCCCGGGACAGGGTAGCACTGAAGCTTTCTTT.

The chain is built from TRBV19 and TRBJ1-2; D gene uncertain. The germline CDR1 and CDR2 sequences are LNHDA and SQIVND (reference sequence). CDR3 length: 13 amino acids. V dropped 5 bases and J dropped 7 bases, with 14 bases sitting between them. The CDR3 region is CASSEGLSVGYTF. CDR3 DNA: TGTGCCAGTAGTGAGGGCCTCTCTGTTGGCTACACCTTC.

The genes are TRBV5-5 and TRBJ1-2; the D is unclear. Trimming stripped 0 bases from V and 1 base from J, with 7 bases between. Germline V gene lookup returns CDR1 SGHKS and CDR2 YYEKEE (reference sequence). CDR3 length: 14 residues. The CDR3 here is CASSLGRNNYGYTF. The CDR3 nucleotides are TGTGCCAGCAGCTTGGGGCGGAATAACTATGGCTACACCTTC.

This chain uses TRBV28 with TRBJ2-1, with 11 nucleotides matching TRBD1. The trim removed 6 bases at V and 7 bases at J, leaving 2 bases unmatched. The CDR3 runs to 13 residues. Germline assignment: CDR1 MDHEN and CDR2 SYDVKM. The CDR3: CASRGTGGNEQFF. Here the CDR3 DNA reads TGTGCCAGCAGGGGGACAGGGGGGAATGAGCAGTTCTTC.